The 22 T cell receptor beta chains presented below share a single source sample, sequenced in a study of Graves' ophthalmopathy and Graves' hyperthyroidism. Amplified TCR beta CDR3 regions were obtained using RNA transcripts as template. An opening RT-PCR round employed HTBI primers and preceded a second-round multiplex PCR. TCRdb passed the multiplex PCR reads through MiXCR, listing each CDR3 protein once. Here the sample spans about 200,000 distinct CDR3 sequences, less than 30% being singletons. What was sequenced was peripheral blood. These receptors came from a man aged 45 to 65 with Graves' ophthalmopathy.

This chain joins TRBV10-3 and TRBJ2-7; 11 nucleotides agree with TRBD2. Germline V gene sequence: CDR1 ENHRY, CDR2 SYGVKD. This CDR3 has 15 residues. V shed 2 bases, J shed 2 bases, and the junction held 2 bases outside the gene matches. CDR3 region: CAISEIAGGTYEQYF. CDR3 coding DNA: TGTGCCATCAGTGAGATAGCGGGAGGGACCTACGAGCAGTACTTC.

V usage is TRBV28 and J usage is TRBJ2-5; 12 positions match TRBD2. CDR1 and CDR2 from the germline V gene are MDHEN and SYDVKM. V shed 6 bases, J shed 5 bases, and the junction held 7 bases outside the gene matches. The CDR3 is 15 residues long. CDR3 DNA sequence: TGTGCCAGCAGCCGTAGGACTAGCGGGGAGGAGACCCAGTACTTC. Encoded protein: CASSRRTSGEETQYF. Based on the CDR3 plus reference TRBV28 and TRBJ2-5, the full variable domain is DVKVTQSSRYLVKRTGEKVFLECVQDMDHENMFWYRQDPGLGLRLIYFSYDVKMKEKGDIPEGYSVSREKKERFSLILESASTNQTSMYLCASSRRTSGEETQYFGPGTRLLVL.

The chain uses TRBV14 and TRBJ1-1, with D unclear. The CDR3 contains 14 residues. Trimming pared 2 bases from V and 8 bases from J, leaving 15 bases between. Germline V gives CDR1 SGHDN, CDR2 FVKESK. The CDR3 DNA is TGTGCCAGCAGCCAACTACGCAGCCGACTCGAAGCTTTCTTT. Protein sequence: CASSQLRSRLEAFF.

This clonotype was recorded many times. The rearrangement joins TRBV20-1 to TRBJ2-7, with no clear D. The CDR3 loop spans 14 amino acids. CDR1 DFQATT and CDR2 SNEGSKA come from the germline V gene (reference sequence). V was pared by 3 bases and J by 0 bases, with 12 bases between. CDR3 coding DNA: TGCAGTGCTAGGGACGCATACTCCTCCTACGAGCAGTACTTC. Translation: CSARDAYSSYEQYF.

The rearrangement uses TRBV2 and TRBJ2-5; no firm D call. Per germline, CDR1 SNHLY and CDR2 FYNNEI. The CDR3 contains 13 residues. The V end was cut by 6 bases, the J end by 2 bases, with 10 bases between. The CDR3: CASRRFSQETQYF. CDR3 coding DNA: TGTGCCAGCAGGAGGTTTTCACAAGAGACCCAGTACTTC.

This clonotype was found many times. The chain uses TRBV20-1 and TRBJ2-7; D unclear. Looked up from germline, CDR1 is DFQATT and CDR2 is SNEGSKA (reference sequence). V was cut by 6 bases and J by 1 base, with 7 bases left in between. CDR3 size: 11 residues. The CDR3 DNA reads as TGCAGTGCCACGACTTCCTACGAGCAGTACTTC. Its protein product is CSATTSYEQYF.

V is TRBV6-2 or TRBV6-3 and J is TRBJ1-6; TRBD1 matches 7 bases. Germline assignment: CDR1 MNHEY and CDR2 SVGEGT. Germline trimming cut 0 bases from V and 6 bases from J; bases unmatched to any gene: 2. The CDR3 extends over 15 amino acids. The chain's CDR3 is CASSYSTGSNSPLHF. The CDR3 coding sequence is TGTGCCAGCAGTTACTCGACAGGGAGTAATTCACCCCTCCACTTT.

This sequence joins TRBV7-3 and TRBJ2-2; D not resolved. The V gene lost 2 bases and the J gene lost 8 bases, with 12 bases spanning the gap. The CDR3 contains 14 residues. Looked up from germline, CDR1 is SGHTA and CDR2 is FQGTGA. CDR3 nucleotides: TGTGCCAGCAGCTTAGGCCCCCAGTCTGGGGAGCTGTTTTTT. The encoded protein is CASSLGPQSGELFF.

The chain joins TRBV12-3 or TRBV12-4 to TRBJ1-1, with TRBD1 matching 8 bases. The CDR3 contains 14 residues. V lost 5 bases and J lost 6; bases outside the gene matches: 8. The CDR3 region has the DNA TGTGCCAGCAGTCAAACAGGGGGTTCACCTGAAGCTTTCTTT. Its translation is CASSQTGGSPEAFF.

In this sample, this clonotype turned up many times. This chain uses TRBV27 with TRBJ2-7; D call uncertain. From germline, CDR1 is MNHEY and CDR2 SMNVEV (reference sequence). The CDR3 covers 14 residues. Trimming cost V 4 bases and J 3 bases, with 13 bases left between them. The CDR3 sequence is CASSSDLNLYEQYF. CDR3 in DNA: TGTGCCAGCAGTTCGGACCTAAACCTCTACGAGCAGTACTTC.

The genes are TRBV6-1 and TRBJ1-2; D is unclear. The germline V and J ends were trimmed by 6 bases and 8 bases, with 10 bases remaining between them. The germline V gene has CDR1 MNHNS and CDR2 SASEGT. The CDR3 has 11 amino acids. CDR3 nucleotides: TGTGCCAGCAGCCAAGCCGGAGGCTACACCTTC. Translation gives CASSQAGGYTF.

This clonotype was detected ten times or more. CDR3 bases: TGTGCCAGCAGCCGTAACCCCAGGAACATTCAGTACTTC. This encodes CASSRNPRNIQYF. The chain uses TRBV3-1 and TRBJ2-4; no definite D call. With 4 bases removed from V and 7 bases from J, the gap between germline ends came to 11 bases. Germline V gene sequence: CDR1 LGHDT, CDR2 YNNKEL (reference sequence). This CDR3 region has 13 residues.

The table lists this clonotype with many counts. The V gene is TRBV12-3 or TRBV12-4, the J gene TRBJ2-7; no clear D gene. This CDR3 comprises 13 residues. V was shortened by 6 bases and J by 2 bases, with 11 bases between the two germline ends. The CDR3, as DNA: TGTGCCAGCAGCCCCCCTACCACCTACGAGCAGTACTTC. It translates to CASSPPTTYEQYF.

As concerns this clonotype: The junction departs from the called germline gene at one end, perhaps through a read error. The V gene is TRBV6-2 or TRBV6-3, the J gene TRBJ2-5; D is perhaps TRBD2 (5 bases). CDR1 is MNHEY and CDR2 is SVGEGT in the germline V gene. The CDR3 has 17 amino acids. CDR3 sequence: CATSEPEGNGGTETQYF. CDR3 nucleotide sequence: TGTGCCACCAGTGAACCCGAGGGAAACGGAGGAACGGAGACCCAGTACTTC.

The chain recombines TRBV12-3 or TRBV12-4 with TRBJ1-2; unclear D gene. The CDR3 loop spans 13 amino acids. The ends were cut back, 5 bases at V and 8 bases at J, with 15 bases in the middle. CDR3 residues: CASSTSSSWGYTF. The CDR3 DNA reads TGTGCCAGCAGTACATCGAGCAGCTGGGGCTACACCTTC.

This clonotype showed up just a few times. V is TRBV6-2 or TRBV6-3 and J is TRBJ2-7; 7 nucleotides align to TRBD1. The ends lost 5 bases at V and 4 bases at J; junction bases unmatched: 8. The CDR3 spans 14 residues. In germline, CDR1 is MNHEY, CDR2 SVGEGT. CDR3 protein: CASSPDTGAYEQYF. The CDR3 nucleotides are TGTGCCAGCAGTCCCGATACAGGGGCGTACGAGCAGTACTTC.

The sample holds many counts of this clonotype. The J gene is TRBJ2-7, the V gene TRBV20-1, with TRBD1 identical over 7 bases. After removal of 0 bases from V and 2 bases from J, the junction contained 13 bases not matched to a gene. The CDR3 covers 17 residues. Germline V lookup: CDR1 DFQATT, CDR2 SNEGSKA (reference sequence). The CDR3 nucleotides are TGCAGTGCTAGAGATGAAGCCCGAGCCGGGACAGCCTACGAGCAGTACTTC. This sequence encodes CSARDEARAGTAYEQYF.

This clonotype was recorded many times. The rearrangement uses TRBV6-2 or TRBV6-3 and TRBJ2-7; a possible D gene is TRBD1 (6 bases). V was shortened by 1 base and J by 1 base, with 8 bases between the two germline ends. This CDR3 has 14 amino acids. CDR1 is MNHEY and CDR2 is SVGEGT in the germline V gene. CDR3 bases: TGTGCCAGCAGTTACTGGACAGATTCCTACGAGCAGTACTTC. Amino acid sequence: CASSYWTDSYEQYF.

This clonotype appeared many times. This rearrangement joins TRBV12-3 or TRBV12-4 to TRBJ1-1; TRBD1 matches at 9 bases. The J segment lost 7 bases and the V segment lost 5 bases, leaving 8 bases of the junction unmatched. This CDR3 has 14 amino acids. For the CDR3, the DNA is TGTGCCAGCAGTACTGACAGGGGGGTTGGTGAAGCTTTCTTT. The encoded protein is CASSTDRGVGEAFF.

This clonotype was seen many times. The V call is TRBV14, the J call TRBJ2-4; 8 bases align to TRBD2. The germline V gene encodes CDR1 SGHDN and CDR2 FVKESK. CDR3 size: 19 residues. Trimming took 0 bases from V and 4 from J; bases not matched to a gene: 14. CDR3 protein: CASSQDWSSAGGRKNIQYF. The CDR3 bases are TGTGCCAGCAGCCAAGATTGGAGTTCGGCGGGAGGCCGGAAAAACATTCAGTACTTC.

This clonotype was observed at least ten times. The rearrangement uses TRBV13 and TRBJ1-2; no definite D call. With 0 bases removed from V and 2 bases from J, the gap between germline ends came to 7 bases. Germline V gene lookup returns CDR1 PRHDT and CDR2 FYEKMQ (reference sequence). The CDR3 spans 14 residues. The CDR3 sequence is CASSLGQMNYGYTF. CDR3 sequence (DNA): TGTGCCAGCAGCTTAGGGCAGATGAACTATGGCTACACCTTC.

In this sample, this clonotype turned up many times. The chain joins TRBV4-1 to TRBJ2-4, with TRBD1 identical over 11 bases. The V gene end was trimmed by 2 bases and the J gene end by 7 bases; junction bases not matched to a gene: 1. The CDR3 loop spans 14 amino acids. Germline CDR1 is MGHRA and CDR2 is YSYEKL. The CDR3, as DNA: TGCGCCAGCAGCCAATGGGACAGGGGGAACATTCAGTACTTC. Protein: CASSQWDRGNIQYF.